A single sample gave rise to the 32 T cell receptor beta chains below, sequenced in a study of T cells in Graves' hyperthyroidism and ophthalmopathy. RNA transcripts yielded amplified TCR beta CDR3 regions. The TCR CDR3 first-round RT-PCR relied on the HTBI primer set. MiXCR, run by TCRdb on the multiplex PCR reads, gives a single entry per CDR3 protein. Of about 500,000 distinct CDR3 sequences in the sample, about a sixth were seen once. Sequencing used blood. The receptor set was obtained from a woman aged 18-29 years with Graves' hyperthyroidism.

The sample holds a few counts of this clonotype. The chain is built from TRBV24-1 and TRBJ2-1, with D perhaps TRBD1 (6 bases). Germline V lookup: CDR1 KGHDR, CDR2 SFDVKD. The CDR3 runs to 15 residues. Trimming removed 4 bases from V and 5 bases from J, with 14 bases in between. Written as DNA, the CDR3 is TGTGCCACCAGTGACCTTAGGGACACCGACAATGAGCAGTTCTTC. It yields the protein CATSDLRDTDNEQFF.

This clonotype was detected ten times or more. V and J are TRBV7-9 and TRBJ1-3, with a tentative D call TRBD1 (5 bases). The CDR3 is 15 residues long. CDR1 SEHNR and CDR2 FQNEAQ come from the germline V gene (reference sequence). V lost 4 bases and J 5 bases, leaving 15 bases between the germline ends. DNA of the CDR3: TGTGCCAGCAGCTCGACAGACCAGAAGAGAAACACCATATATTTT. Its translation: CASSSTDQKRNTIYF.

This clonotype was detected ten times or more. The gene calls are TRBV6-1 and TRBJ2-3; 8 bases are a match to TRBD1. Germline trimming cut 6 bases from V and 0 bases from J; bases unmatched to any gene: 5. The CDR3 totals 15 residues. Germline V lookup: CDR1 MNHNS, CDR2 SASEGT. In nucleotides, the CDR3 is TGTGCCAGCAGGAGACAGGGGACAAGCACAGATACGCAGTATTTT. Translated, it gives CASRRQGTSTDTQYF.

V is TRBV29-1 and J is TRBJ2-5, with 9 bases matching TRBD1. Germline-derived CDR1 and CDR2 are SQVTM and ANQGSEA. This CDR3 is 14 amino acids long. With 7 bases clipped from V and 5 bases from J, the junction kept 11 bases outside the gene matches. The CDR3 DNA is TGCAGCGCCCCGACAGGGGGTCGCGTGGAGACCCAGTACTTC. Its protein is CSAPTGGRVETQYF.

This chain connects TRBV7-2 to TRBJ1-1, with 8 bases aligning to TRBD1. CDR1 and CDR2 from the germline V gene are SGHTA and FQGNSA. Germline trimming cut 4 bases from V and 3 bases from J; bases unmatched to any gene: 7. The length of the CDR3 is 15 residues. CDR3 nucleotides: TGTGCCAGCAGCTGGGCACAGGACAGGGACACTGAAGCTTTCTTT. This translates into CASSWAQDRDTEAFF.

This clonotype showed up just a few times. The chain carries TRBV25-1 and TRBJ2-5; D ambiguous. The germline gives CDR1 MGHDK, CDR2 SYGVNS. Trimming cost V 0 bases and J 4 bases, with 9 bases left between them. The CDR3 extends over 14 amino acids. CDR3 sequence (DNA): TGTGCCAGCAGTGAATACGTGCACCCAGAGACCCAGTACTTC. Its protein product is CASSEYVHPETQYF.

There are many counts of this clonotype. CDR3 sequence (DNA): TGCAGTGCTAGCGGTCTGAGTGAGAATCAGCCCCAGCATTTT. Translated: CSASGLSENQPQHF. V gene TRBV20-1 combines with J gene TRBJ1-5; unclear D gene. The germline V gene has CDR1 DFQATT and CDR2 SNEGSKA (reference sequence). This CDR3 is 14 amino acids long. Trimming pared 3 bases from V and 4 bases from J, leaving 13 bases between.

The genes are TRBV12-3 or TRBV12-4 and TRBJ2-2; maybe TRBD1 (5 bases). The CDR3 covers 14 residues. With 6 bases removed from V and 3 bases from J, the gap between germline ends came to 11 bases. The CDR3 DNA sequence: TGTGCCAGCAGCAGACAGTTCTACACCGGGGAGCTGTTTTTT. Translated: CASSRQFYTGELFF.

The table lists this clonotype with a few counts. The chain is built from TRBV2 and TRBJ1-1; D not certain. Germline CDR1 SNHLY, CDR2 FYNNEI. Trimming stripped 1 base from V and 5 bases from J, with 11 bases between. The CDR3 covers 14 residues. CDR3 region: CASSEGAPGTEAFF. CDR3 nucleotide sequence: TGTGCCAGCAGTGAAGGAGCGCCGGGAACTGAAGCTTTCTTT.

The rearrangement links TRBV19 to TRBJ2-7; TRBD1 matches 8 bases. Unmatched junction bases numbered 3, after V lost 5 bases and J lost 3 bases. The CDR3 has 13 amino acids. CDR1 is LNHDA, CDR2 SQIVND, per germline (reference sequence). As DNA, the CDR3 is TGTGCCAGTAGTGTGGACAGGGTCTACGAGCAGTACTTC. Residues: CASSVDRVYEQYF.

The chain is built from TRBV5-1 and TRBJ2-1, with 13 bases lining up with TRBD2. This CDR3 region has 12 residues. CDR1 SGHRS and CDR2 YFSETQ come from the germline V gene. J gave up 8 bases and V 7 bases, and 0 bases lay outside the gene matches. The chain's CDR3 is CASGLAGDEQFF. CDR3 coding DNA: TGCGCCAGCGGACTAGCGGGAGATGAGCAGTTCTTC.

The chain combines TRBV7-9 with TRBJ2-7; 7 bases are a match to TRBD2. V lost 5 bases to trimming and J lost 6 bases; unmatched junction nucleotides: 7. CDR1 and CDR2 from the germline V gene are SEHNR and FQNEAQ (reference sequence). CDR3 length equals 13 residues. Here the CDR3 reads CASSHAAGAEQYF. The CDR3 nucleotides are TGTGCCAGCAGCCACGCGGCGGGAGCCGAGCAGTACTTC. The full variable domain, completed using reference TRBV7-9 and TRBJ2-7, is DTGVSQNPRHKITKRGQNVTFRCDPISEHNRLYWYRQTLGQGPEFLTYFQNEAQLEKSRLLSDRFSAERPKGSFSTLEIQRTEQGDSAMYLCASSHAAGAEQYFGPGTRLTVT.

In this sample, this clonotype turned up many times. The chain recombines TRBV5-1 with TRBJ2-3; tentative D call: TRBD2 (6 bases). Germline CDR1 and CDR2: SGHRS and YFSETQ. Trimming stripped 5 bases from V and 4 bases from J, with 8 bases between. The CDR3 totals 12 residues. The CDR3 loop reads CASRSGADTQYF. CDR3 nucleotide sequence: TGCGCCAGCAGATCGGGAGCAGATACGCAGTATTTT.

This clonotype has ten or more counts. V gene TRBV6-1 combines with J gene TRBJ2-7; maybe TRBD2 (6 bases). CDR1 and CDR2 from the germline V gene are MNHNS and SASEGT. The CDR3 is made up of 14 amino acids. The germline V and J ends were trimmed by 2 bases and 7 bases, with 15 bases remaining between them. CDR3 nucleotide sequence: TGTGCCAGCAGTGAATTCCGGGGGACGGCGGAGCAGTACTTC. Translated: CASSEFRGTAEQYF.

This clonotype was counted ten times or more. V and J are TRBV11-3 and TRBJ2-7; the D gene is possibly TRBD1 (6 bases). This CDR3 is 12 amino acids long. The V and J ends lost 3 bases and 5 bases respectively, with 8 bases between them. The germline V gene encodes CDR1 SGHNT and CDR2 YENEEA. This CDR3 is CASSFAGDEQYF. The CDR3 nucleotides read TGTGCCAGCAGCTTCGCAGGGGACGAGCAGTACTTC.

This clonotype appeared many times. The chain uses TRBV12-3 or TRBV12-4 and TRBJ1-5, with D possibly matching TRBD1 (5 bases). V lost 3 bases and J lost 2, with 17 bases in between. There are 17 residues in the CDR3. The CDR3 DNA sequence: TGTGCCAGCAGTTTGGTTGAAGGGACCGTGGGCAATCAGCCCCAGCATTTT. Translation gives CASSLVEGTVGNQPQHF.

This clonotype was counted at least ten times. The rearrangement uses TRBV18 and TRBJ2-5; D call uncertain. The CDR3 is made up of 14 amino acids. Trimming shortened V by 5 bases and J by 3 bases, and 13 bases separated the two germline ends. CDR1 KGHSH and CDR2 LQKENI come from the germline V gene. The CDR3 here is CASSGGKGKETQYF. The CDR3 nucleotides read TGTGCCAGCTCAGGTGGTAAAGGGAAAGAGACCCAGTACTTC.

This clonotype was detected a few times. The CDR3 region is CASRPMDRVRQPQHF. In DNA form, the CDR3 reads TGTGCCAGCAGGCCAATGGACAGGGTTCGTCAGCCCCAGCATTTT. The chain links TRBV6-1 to TRBJ1-5; 8 bases align to TRBD1. The V segment lost 6 bases and the J segment 6 bases; nucleotides outside the gene matches: 10. CDR3 length: 15 amino acids. Germline V CDR1 and CDR2: MNHNS, SASEGT.

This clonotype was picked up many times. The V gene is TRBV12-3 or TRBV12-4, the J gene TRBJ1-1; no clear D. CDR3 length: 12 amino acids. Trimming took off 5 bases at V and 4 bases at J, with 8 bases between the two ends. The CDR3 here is CASSNPRTEAFF. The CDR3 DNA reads TGTGCCAGCAGTAACCCTCGCACTGAAGCTTTCTTT.

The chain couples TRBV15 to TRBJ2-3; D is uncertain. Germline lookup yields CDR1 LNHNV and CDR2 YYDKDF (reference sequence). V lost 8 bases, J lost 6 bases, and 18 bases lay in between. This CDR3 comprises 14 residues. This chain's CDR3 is CATGVGGPVDTQYF. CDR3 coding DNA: TGTGCCACCGGAGTTGGCGGTCCGGTTGATACGCAGTATTTT.

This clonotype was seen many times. The CDR3 spells CASSYKWLAGDNEQFF. The DNA of the CDR3 is TGTGCCAGCAGTTACAAGTGGCTAGCGGGGGACAATGAGCAGTTCTTC. The chain is built from TRBV6-2 or TRBV6-3 and TRBJ2-1; 10 bases map to TRBD2. The germline V gene encodes CDR1 MNHEY and CDR2 SVGEGT. V lost 2 bases and J lost 5; bases outside the gene matches: 6. The CDR3 is 16 residues long.

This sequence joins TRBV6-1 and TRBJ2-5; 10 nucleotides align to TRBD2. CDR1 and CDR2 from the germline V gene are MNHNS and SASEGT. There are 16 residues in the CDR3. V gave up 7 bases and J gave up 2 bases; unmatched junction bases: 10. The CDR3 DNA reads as TGTGCCAGCACGGAACTAGCGGGGCCTTTACAAGAGACCCAGTACTTC. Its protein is CASTELAGPLQETQYF.

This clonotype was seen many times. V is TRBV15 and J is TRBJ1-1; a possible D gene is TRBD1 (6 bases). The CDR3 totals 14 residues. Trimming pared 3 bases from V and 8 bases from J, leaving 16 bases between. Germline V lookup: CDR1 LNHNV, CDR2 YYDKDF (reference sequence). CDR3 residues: CATSSRQGLAEAFF. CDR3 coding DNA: TGTGCCACCAGCAGCCGCCAGGGGTTGGCCGAAGCTTTCTTT.

The CDR3 DNA is TGTGCCAGCAGGGATCGCTCAGGGGGCACGGCTCAGCCCCAGCATTTT. Translating it yields CASRDRSGGTAQPQHF. The chain is built from TRBV6-1 and TRBJ1-5, with 8 bases lining up with TRBD1. V lost 6 bases, J lost 6 bases, and 13 bases stayed unmatched. The germline CDR1 and CDR2 sequences are MNHNS and SASEGT. The CDR3 sequence is 16 residues long.

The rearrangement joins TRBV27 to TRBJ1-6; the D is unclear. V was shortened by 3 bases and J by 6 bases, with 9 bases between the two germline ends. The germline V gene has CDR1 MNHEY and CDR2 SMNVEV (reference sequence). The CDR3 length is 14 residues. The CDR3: CASSFRTVNSPLHF. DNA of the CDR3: TGTGCCAGCAGTTTCCGGACGGTTAATTCACCCCTCCACTTT.

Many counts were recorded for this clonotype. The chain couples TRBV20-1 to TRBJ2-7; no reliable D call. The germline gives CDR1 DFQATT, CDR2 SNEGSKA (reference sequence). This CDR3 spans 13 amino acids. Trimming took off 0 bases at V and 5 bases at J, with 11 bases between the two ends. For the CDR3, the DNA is TGCAGTGCTAGAGACCCCGATAGGGACGAGCAGTACTTC. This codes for CSARDPDRDEQYF.

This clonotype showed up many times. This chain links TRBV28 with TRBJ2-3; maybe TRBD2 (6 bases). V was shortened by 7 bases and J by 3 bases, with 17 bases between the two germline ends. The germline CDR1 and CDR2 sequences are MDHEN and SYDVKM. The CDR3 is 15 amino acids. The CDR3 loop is CASNLNGGVTDTQYF. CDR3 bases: TGTGCCAGCAACCTGAACGGGGGTGTAACAGATACGCAGTATTTT.

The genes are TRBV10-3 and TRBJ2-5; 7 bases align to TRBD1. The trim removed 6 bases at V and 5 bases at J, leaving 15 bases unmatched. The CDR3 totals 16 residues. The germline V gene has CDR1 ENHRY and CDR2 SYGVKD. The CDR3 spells CAISPGQLTDGETQYF. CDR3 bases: TGTGCCATCAGCCCGGGACAGTTGACGGATGGGGAGACCCAGTACTTC.

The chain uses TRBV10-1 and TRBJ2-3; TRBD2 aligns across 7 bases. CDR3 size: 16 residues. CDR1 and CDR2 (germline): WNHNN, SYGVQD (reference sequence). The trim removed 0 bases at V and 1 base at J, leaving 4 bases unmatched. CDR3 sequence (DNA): TGCGCCAGCAGTGAGTCGGTCCGGGAGGGCACAGATACGCAGTATTTT. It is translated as CASSESVREGTDTQYF.

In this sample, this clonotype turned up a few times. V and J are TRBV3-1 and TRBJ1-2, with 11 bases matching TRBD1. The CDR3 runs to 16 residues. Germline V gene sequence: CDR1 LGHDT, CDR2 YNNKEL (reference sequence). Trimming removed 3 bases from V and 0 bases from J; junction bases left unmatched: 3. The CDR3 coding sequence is TGTGCCAGCAGCCACGGGACAGGGGGAGCTAACTATGGCTACACCTTC. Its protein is CASSHGTGGANYGYTF.

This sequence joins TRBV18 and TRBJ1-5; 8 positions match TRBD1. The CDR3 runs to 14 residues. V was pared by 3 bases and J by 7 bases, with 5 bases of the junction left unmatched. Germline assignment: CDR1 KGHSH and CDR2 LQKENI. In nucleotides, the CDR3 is TGTGCCAGCTCACCGGACAGGGAGGTCCAGCCCCAGCATTTT. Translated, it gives CASSPDREVQPQHF.

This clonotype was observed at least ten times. CDR3 DNA: TGCAGTGCTAGAGGCCACAGGGTCGTGGGGAACTATGGCTACACCTTC. Its translation is CSARGHRVVGNYGYTF. The V call is TRBV20-1, the J call TRBJ1-2; possible D gene TRBD1, 6 bases. The CDR3 runs 16 residues. Trimming shortened V by 1 base and J by 2 bases, and 17 bases separated the two germline ends. Germline CDR1 and CDR2: DFQATT and SNEGSKA (reference sequence).